This T cell receptor beta chain is drawn from a study of blood T cell repertoires in COVID-19. On the study more broadly: Some COVID-19 samples were acute and others convalescent; all came from the United States, Italy and Spain.

V lost 1 base to trimming and J lost 4 bases; unmatched junction nucleotides: 6. Germline V gives CDR1 SQVTM, CDR2 ANQGSEA. This CDR3 is 14 amino acids long. Data came from immunoSEQ multiplex PCR; TCRdb stores just in-frame clones and leaves some out. The sample lists roughly 300,000 clones, 85% occurring once. The receptor comes from a woman in her 50s who had recovered from COVID-19. The material sequenced was PBMCs or T cells enriched from blood (not recorded which). The V gene is TRBV29-1, the J gene TRBJ1-2, with 7 bases fitting TRBD1. CDR3 sequence (DNA): TGCAGCGTTGAAGTCAACCGGGACAGCTATGGCTACACCTTC. Residues: CSVEVNRDSYGYTF.